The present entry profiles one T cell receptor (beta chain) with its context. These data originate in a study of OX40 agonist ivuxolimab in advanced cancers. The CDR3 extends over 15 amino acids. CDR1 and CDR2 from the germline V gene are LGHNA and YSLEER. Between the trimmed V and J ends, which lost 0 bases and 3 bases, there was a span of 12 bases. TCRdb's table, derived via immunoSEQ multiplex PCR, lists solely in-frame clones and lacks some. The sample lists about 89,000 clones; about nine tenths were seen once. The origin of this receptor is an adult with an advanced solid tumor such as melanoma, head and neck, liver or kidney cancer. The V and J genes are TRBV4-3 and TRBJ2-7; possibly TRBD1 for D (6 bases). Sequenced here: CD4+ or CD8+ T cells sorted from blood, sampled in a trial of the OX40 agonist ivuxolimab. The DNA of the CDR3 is TGCGCCAGCAGCCAAGATCTAAGGGACAACTACGAGCAGTACTTC. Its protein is CASSQDLRDNYEQYF.